Below are 19 T cell receptor beta chains sequenced from a single sample in a study of blood T cell repertoires in COVID-19. The protocol was immunoSEQ multiplex PCR, while the TCRdb copy is restricted to in-frame clones and leaves out a portion. The sample has about 200,000 clones, 85% to 90% seen once. Sequenced sample: PBMCs or T cells enriched from blood (not recorded which). These receptors were obtained from a man aged 25-45 years who had recovered from COVID-19.

The chain recombines TRBV5-1 with TRBJ2-1; 8 bases match TRBD2. Germline V gene data show CDR1 as SGHRS and CDR2 as YFSETQ. V shed 1 base and J 0 bases; nucleotides not matched to a gene: 6. This CDR3 is built from 17 residues. CDR3 sequence (DNA): TGCGCCAGCAGCTTGTATGCGGGGGGATACTCCTACAATGAGCAGTTCTTC. This gives the protein CASSLYAGGYSYNEQFF.

This chain connects TRBV4-3 to TRBJ1-1; a weak D match, TRBD1 (5 bases). CDR1 is LGHNA, CDR2 YSLEER, per germline. The CDR3 spans 17 residues. Deletions cut 0 bases from V and 0 bases from J, with 14 bases between. CDR3 sequence reads: CASSQDPPQGLNTEAFF. Written as DNA, the CDR3 is TGCGCCAGCAGCCAAGATCCTCCCCAGGGCCTGAACACTGAAGCTTTCTTT.

This sequence joins TRBV5-5 and TRBJ1-3; 8 bases line up with TRBD1. The CDR3 consists of 20 residues. The J segment lost 0 bases and the V segment lost 2 bases, leaving 16 bases of the junction unmatched. Germline V lookup: CDR1 SGHKS, CDR2 YYEKEE (reference sequence). The CDR3 bases are TGTGCCAGCAGCTTTGCCCTCTCTGGGACAGGTGGCCTCTCTGGAAACACCATATATTTT. It encodes CASSFALSGTGGLSGNTIYF. The complete variable domain, with remaining parts taken from reference TRBV5-5 and TRBJ1-3, reads DAGVTQSPTHLIKTRGQQVTLRCSPISGHKSVSWYQQVLGQGPQFIFQYYEKEERGRGNFPDRFSARQFPNYSSELNVNALLLGDSALYLCASSFALSGTGGLSGNTIYFGEGSWLTVV.

Only one count was recorded for this clone. The J gene is TRBJ2-3, the V gene TRBV10-1; 8 bases match TRBD2. In germline, CDR1 is WNHNN, CDR2 SYGVQD (reference sequence). There are 15 residues in the CDR3. Losses at the gene ends were 3 bases for V and 6 bases for J; bases not matched to a gene: 8. CDR3 protein: CASSDHSGSRDTQYF. The DNA for the CDR3 is TGCGCCAGCAGTGATCACAGCGGGAGCAGGGATACGCAGTATTTT.

This chain uses TRBV21-1 with TRBJ2-5; TRBD2 is taken as the D call from the table, unchecked against the DNA. TRBV21-1 is reported as a pseudogene. This CDR3 contains 19 residues. CDR3: CASSKVSPSGSVFQETQYF. In nucleotides, the CDR3 is TGTGCCAGCAGCAAAGTATCTCCTAGCGGGAGTGTTTTCCAAGAGACCCAGTACTTC.

The chain joins TRBV4-1 to TRBJ2-7, with 11 bases matching TRBD1. The CDR3 covers 16 residues. The junction had 4 bases not matched to a gene; V was cut back by 0 bases and J by 3 bases. Germline CDR1 reads MGHRA; CDR2 reads YSYEKL. CDR3 in amino acids: CASSQDPGQGGYEQYF. CDR3 bases: TGCGCCAGCAGCCAAGATCCGGGACAGGGGGGCTACGAGCAGTACTTC.

This sequence joins TRBV4-3 and TRBJ2-3; 9 bases are a match to TRBD2. Germline V CDR1 and CDR2: LGHNA, YSLEER. V lost 0 bases, J lost 1 base, and 11 bases stayed unmatched. CDR3 size: 19 residues. This CDR3 reads CASSQDYRRGGAGTDTQYF. The CDR3 region has the DNA TGCGCCAGCAGCCAAGATTACCGCCGCGGGGGGGCCGGCACAGATACGCAGTATTTT.

This clone was counted once. This sequence joins TRBV23-1 and TRBJ1-6; TRBD1 is a possible D gene (5 bases). TRBV23-1 is an ORF, with its function uncertain. V lost 4 bases to trimming and J lost 6 bases, with 13 bases between them. This CDR3 has 15 amino acids. CDR3 DNA: TGCGCCAGCAGTCCATGGGGGGTCGGTAATTCACCCCTCCACTTT. This codes for CASSPWGVGNSPLHF.

As concerns this clone: The identical CDR3 is also encoded by other nucleotide sequences in the sample. The gene calls are TRBV3-1 (or the pseudogene TRBV3-2) and TRBJ1-3; 7 bases map to TRBD1. The CDR3 length is 15 residues. Losses at the gene ends were 3 bases for V and 0 bases for J; bases not matched to a gene: 2. From germline, CDR1 is LGHDT and CDR2 YNNKEL (reference sequence). The CDR3 loop is CASSQGQSSGNTIYF. The CDR3 region has the DNA TGTGCCAGCAGCCAGGGACAGAGCTCTGGAAACACCATATATTTT.

This chain joins TRBV6-6 and TRBJ2-7, with TRBD2 as a possible D gene (6 bases). Germline V gene lookup returns CDR1 MNHNY and CDR2 SVGAGI (reference sequence). Between the trimmed V and J ends, which lost 6 bases and 6 bases, there was a span of 21 bases. The CDR3 runs to 15 residues. The DNA for the CDR3 is TGTGCCAGCAGCGTTACCGCGGGGCTCTTGGCCGAGCAGTACTTC. It translates to CASSVTAGLLAEQYF.

This chain joins TRBV27 and TRBJ2-7; D unclear. The CDR3 sequence is 13 residues long. V gave up 0 bases and J gave up 2 bases, with 5 bases separating them. CDR1 is MNHEY and CDR2 is SMNVEV in the germline V gene (reference sequence). The CDR3 loop reads CASSLSPTYEQYF. The DNA of the CDR3 is TGTGCCAGCAGTTTATCCCCCACCTACGAGCAGTACTTC.

This chain connects TRBV3-1 (or the pseudogene TRBV3-2) to TRBJ2-7; a weak D match, TRBD2 (6 bases). CDR1 and CDR2 from the germline V gene are LGHDT and YNNKEL (reference sequence). Trimming took 4 bases from V and 4 from J, leaving 11 bases between them. This CDR3 is 13 amino acids long. The CDR3 loop is CASSPRDSYEQYF. CDR3 sequence (DNA): TGTGCCAGCAGCCCCCGGGACTCTTACGAGCAGTACTTC.

In DNA form, the CDR3 reads TGCAGTGCCAGCGACAATGAGCAGTTCTTC. It yields the protein CSASDNEQFF. The chain has TRBV20-1 and TRBJ2-1; the D is unclear. CDR1 is DFQATT and CDR2 is SNEGSKA in the germline V gene (reference sequence). V lost 6 bases and J lost 5, with 5 bases in between. The CDR3 sequence is 10 residues long.

The chain joins TRBV7-2 to TRBJ2-7; D is ambiguous. In germline, CDR1 is SGHTA, CDR2 FQGNSA. Trimming removed 4 bases at V and 2 bases at J, with 12 bases between. The CDR3 loop spans 14 amino acids. The CDR3 nucleotides are TGTGCCAGCAGCTCCTACGCACAGACCTACGAGCAGTACTTC. Its protein product is CASSSYAQTYEQYF.

Regarding this clone: Other DNA sequences in this sample translate to the same CDR3. V is TRBV12-3 or TRBV12-4 and J is TRBJ2-7; D is possibly TRBD1 (5 bases). The CDR3 has 12 residues. Trimming cost V 2 bases and J 4 bases, with 6 bases left between them. The CDR3 nucleotides are TGTGCCAGCAGTTTAACAGGATACGAGCAGTACTTC. Amino acids: CASSLTGYEQYF.

This clone was observed once. The V and J genes are TRBV7-2 and TRBJ2-3, with TRBD2 matching over 8 bases. The CDR3 length is 19 residues. Trimming at V came to 4 bases and at J to 1 base, leaving 16 bases not matched to a gene. Germline V gene data show CDR1 as SGHTA and CDR2 as FQGNSA. The CDR3 bases are TGTGCCAGCAGCTCAACGGAGGTTATACGGGAGGGCCGCACAGATACGCAGTATTTT. This translates into CASSSTEVIREGRTDTQYF.

The count of this clone is one. The chain uses TRBV6-5 and TRBJ1-2; 11 nucleotides match TRBD1. V gave up 4 bases and J gave up 0 bases; unmatched junction bases: 1. Germline CDR1 is MNHEY and CDR2 is SVGAGI. This CDR3 spans 15 amino acids. The CDR3 is CASSSGQGANYGYTF. DNA for the CDR3: TGTGCCAGCAGTTCGGGACAGGGGGCTAACTATGGCTACACCTTC.

This clone was counted once. The chain carries TRBV6-1 and TRBJ2-1; D remains unclear. Trimming stripped 3 bases from V and 5 bases from J, with 11 bases between. This CDR3 is built from 14 residues. The V gene's germline CDR1 is MNHNS and CDR2 SASEGT. This chain's CDR3 is CASSDAQADNEQFF. CDR3 nucleotides: TGTGCCAGCAGTGACGCCCAGGCCGACAATGAGCAGTTCTTC.

The J gene is TRBJ2-2, the V gene TRBV18; unclear D gene. V gave up 2 bases and J gave up 1 base, with 8 bases separating them. Germline V lookup: CDR1 KGHSH, CDR2 LQKENI. CDR3 length equals 15 residues. This CDR3 is CASSPVSKNTGELFF. The CDR3 DNA sequence: TGTGCCAGCTCACCAGTTAGCAAGAACACCGGGGAGCTGTTTTTT.